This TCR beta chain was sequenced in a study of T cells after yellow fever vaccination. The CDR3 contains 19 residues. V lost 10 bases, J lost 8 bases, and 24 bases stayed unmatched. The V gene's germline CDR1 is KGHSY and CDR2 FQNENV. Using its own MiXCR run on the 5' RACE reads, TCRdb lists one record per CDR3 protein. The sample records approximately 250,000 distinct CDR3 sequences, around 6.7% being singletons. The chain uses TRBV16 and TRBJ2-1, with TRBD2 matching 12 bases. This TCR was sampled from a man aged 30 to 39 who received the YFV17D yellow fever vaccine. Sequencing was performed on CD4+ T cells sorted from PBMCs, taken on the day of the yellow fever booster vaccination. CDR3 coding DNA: TGTGCCACCTCCCAAATCACGCTAGCGGGAGGGCCAAATCCTCATGAGCAGTTCTTC. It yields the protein CATSQITLAGGPNPHEQFF.